The 5 T cell receptor beta chains presented below share a single source sample, sequenced in a study of cytomegalovirus exposure and HLA in healthy donors. Amplification used 60 Vbeta primers and 13 Jbeta primers. Assay used: immunoSEQ multiplex PCR; TCRdb lists only in-frame clones, some missing. The data hold about 90,000 clones, with around three fifths observed a single time. The sample taken for sequencing was PBMCs. These receptors came from a man between 25 and 39 years old in good health and CMV-seronegative.

The gene calls are TRBV4-2 and TRBJ2-7; D unclear. The CDR3 is made up of 11 amino acids. V dropped 0 bases and J dropped 7 bases, with 4 bases sitting between them. Looked up from germline, CDR1 is LGHNA and CDR2 is YNFKEQ. CDR3 amino acids: CASSQDREQYF. The CDR3 nucleotides read TGTGCCAGCAGCCAAGATCGGGAGCAGTACTTC.

This clone has only a few counts. This chain joins TRBV28 and TRBJ2-7; 12 nucleotides agree with TRBD1. Germline values: CDR1 MDHEN, CDR2 SYDVKM. V lost 6 bases and J lost 5; bases outside the gene matches: 5. This CDR3 region has 14 residues. For the CDR3, the DNA is TGTGCCAGCAGCACCGGGACAGGGGGCCACGAGCAGTACTTC. Translated, it gives CASSTGTGGHEQYF. Drawing the rest from reference TRBV28 and TRBJ2-7, the complete variable domain is DVKVTQSSRYLVKRTGEKVFLECVQDMDHENMFWYRQDPGLGLRLIYFSYDVKMKEKGDIPEGYSVSREKKERFSLILESASTNQTSMYLCASSTGTGGHEQYFGPGTRLTVT.

This clone has just one count. The rearrangement joins TRBV6-5 to TRBJ1-5; D is unclear. Between the trimmed V and J ends, which lost 2 bases and 3 bases, there was a span of 5 bases. CDR3 size: 13 residues. Germline CDR1 reads MNHEY; CDR2 reads SVGAGI. This CDR3 reads CASSYRDNQPQHF. In nucleotides, the CDR3 is TGTGCCAGCAGTTACAGAGACAATCAGCCCCAGCATTTT.

The J gene is TRBJ2-3, the V gene TRBV19; 7 bases are a match to TRBD1. V lost 5 bases to trimming and J lost 0 bases; unmatched junction nucleotides: 5. Germline assignment: CDR1 LNHDA and CDR2 SQIVND (reference sequence). The CDR3 totals 15 residues. CDR3 nucleotides: TGTGCCAGTAGTCCCGGGACAGATAGCACAGATACGCAGTATTTT. Amino acid sequence: CASSPGTDSTDTQYF. The full variable domain, its missing parts supplied by reference TRBV19 and TRBJ2-3, is DGGITQSPKYLFRKEGQNVTLSCEQNLNHDAMYWYRQDPGQGLRLIYYSQIVNDFQKGDIAEGYSVSREKKESFPLTVTSAQKNPTAFYLCASSPGTDSTDTQYFGPGTRLTVL.

The rearrangement joins TRBV10-3 to TRBJ1-1, with D maybe TRBD1 (5 bases). With 1 base removed from V and 11 bases from J, the gap between germline ends came to 11 bases. This CDR3 has 12 amino acids. The germline CDR1 and CDR2 sequences are ENHRY and SYGVKD. CDR3 sequence: CAISEWGGWAFF. The CDR3 nucleotides are TGTGCCATCAGTGAGTGGGGGGGTTGGGCTTTCTTT.